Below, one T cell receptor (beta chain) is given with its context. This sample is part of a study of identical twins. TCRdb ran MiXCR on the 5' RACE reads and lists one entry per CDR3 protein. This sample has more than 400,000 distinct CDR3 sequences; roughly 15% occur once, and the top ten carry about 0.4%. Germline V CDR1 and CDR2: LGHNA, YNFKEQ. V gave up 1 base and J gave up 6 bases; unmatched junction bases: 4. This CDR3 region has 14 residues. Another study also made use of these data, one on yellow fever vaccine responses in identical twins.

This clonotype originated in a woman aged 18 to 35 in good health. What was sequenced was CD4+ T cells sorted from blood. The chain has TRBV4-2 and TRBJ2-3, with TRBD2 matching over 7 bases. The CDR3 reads CASSQGRGRDTQYF. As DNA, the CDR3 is TGTGCCAGCAGCCAAGGGCGGGGGAGGGATACGCAGTATTTT.